The 27 T cell receptor beta chains below come from one sample, sequenced in a study of blood T cells in healthy people across ages. A sample-barcoded 5' primer and a J-beta primer mix were used in a second PCR of roughly 6 to 11 cycles. TCRdb re-derived calls from the 5' RACE reads in MiXCR, one entry per CDR3 protein. Altogether 760,000 or so distinct CDR3 sequences are present, about 25% being singletons, with the ten largest covering around 9.2%. The sample was also linked to a second study, of T cells of mothers and their children.

The sequenced material came from blood. These receptors all stem from a boy between 10 and 17 years old in good health.

This clonotype was seen a few times. V is TRBV10-3 and J is TRBJ2-7; 9 positions match TRBD1. This CDR3 is 18 amino acids long. The junction had 11 bases not matched to a gene; V was cut back by 0 bases and J by 2 bases. Germline values: CDR1 ENHRY, CDR2 SYGVKD. CDR3 region: CAISESVTGGFGTYEQYF. CDR3 in DNA: TGTGCCATCAGTGAGTCGGTGACAGGGGGATTTGGGACCTACGAGCAGTACTTC.

This clonotype was seen a single time. CDR3: CASSGLDFLSYEQYF. In DNA, the CDR3 is TGTGCCAGCAGTGGCTTGGATTTCCTCTCCTACGAGCAGTACTTC. The gene calls are TRBV25-1 and TRBJ2-5, with D uncertain. The last part of the DNA fits TRBJ2-7 better; the J call may be wrong. Looked up from germline, CDR1 is MGHDK and CDR2 is SYGVNS. CDR3 length: 15 residues.

This clonotype was detected a few times. This chain links TRBV5-1 with TRBJ1-4, with 7 positions matching TRBD1. The V gene end was trimmed by 1 base and the J gene end by 4 bases; junction bases not matched to a gene: 4. The germline gives CDR1 SGHRS, CDR2 YFSETQ. The CDR3 length is 15 residues. CDR3 nucleotides: TGCGCCAGCAGCTTGATGGGACAGATTAATGAAAAACTGTTTTTT. It yields the protein CASSLMGQINEKLFF.

The chain recombines TRBV6-5 with TRBJ1-4; D is perhaps TRBD1 (5 bases). The V end lost 4 bases, the J end lost 3 bases, and 12 bases lay between the germline ends. Germline values: CDR1 MNHEY, CDR2 SVGAGI. The CDR3 consists of 15 residues. The CDR3 protein is CASSSAGRANEKLFF. The CDR3 DNA follows: TGTGCCAGCAGTTCCGCAGGGAGAGCTAATGAAAAACTGTTTTTT.

This chain connects TRBV7-9 to TRBJ2-1, with 9 bases that match TRBD2. J gave up 9 bases and V 5 bases, and 11 bases lay outside the gene matches. The CDR3 has 15 amino acids. Germline CDR1 SEHNR, CDR2 FQNEAQ (reference sequence). This chain's CDR3 is CASSPLGTSIGEQFF. Written as DNA, the CDR3 is TGTGCCAGCAGCCCACTTGGGACTAGCATAGGTGAGCAGTTCTTC.

V gene TRBV3-1 combines with J gene TRBJ2-3; 8 bases fit TRBD2. Germline V gene lookup returns CDR1 LGHDT and CDR2 YNNKEL (reference sequence). V shed 1 base and J 3 bases; nucleotides not matched to a gene: 3. The CDR3 extends over 15 amino acids. The CDR3 region has the DNA TGTGCCAGCAGCCAAGTACTAGCGGCAACAGATACGCAGTATTTT. Protein sequence: CASSQVLAATDTQYF.

The V and J genes are TRBV3-1 and TRBJ2-1; 9 positions match TRBD1. J lost 5 bases, V lost 10 bases, and 12 bases had no gene match. Germline assignment: CDR1 LGHDT and CDR2 YNNKEL (reference sequence). The CDR3 has 15 residues. The CDR3 region is CATLYRDRVHNEQFF. As DNA, the CDR3 is TGTGCCACCCTTTACCGGGACAGGGTACACAATGAGCAGTTCTTC.

V and J are TRBV10-3 and TRBJ2-3; no firm D call. Germline V gene lookup returns CDR1 ENHRY and CDR2 SYGVKD. V dropped 5 bases and J dropped 6 bases, with 12 bases sitting between them. The CDR3 sequence is 13 residues long. CDR3 amino acids: CAISWIGSDTQYF. The CDR3 nucleotides are TGTGCCATCAGTTGGATCGGGTCTGATACGCAGTATTTT.

The genes are TRBV11-3 and TRBJ1-4; D ambiguous. The CDR3 sequence is 13 residues long. The V gene lost 5 bases and the J gene lost 10 bases, with 14 bases spanning the gap. Germline lookup yields CDR1 SGHNT and CDR2 YENEEA. For the CDR3, the DNA is TGTGCCAGCAGCACCCGGCGGGTTGGAAAACTGTTTTTT. Its translation is CASSTRRVGKLFF.

This clonotype appeared once. The chain employs TRBV9 and TRBJ2-3, with 12 bases fitting TRBD2. Germline trimming cut 3 bases from V and 7 bases from J; bases unmatched to any gene: 12. Germline V lookup: CDR1 SGDLS, CDR2 YYNGEE. The length of the CDR3 is 17 residues. The CDR3 region has the DNA TGTGCCAGCAGCGGAACCCCTAGCGGGGGGGCATCACATACGCAGTATTTT. This translates into CASSGTPSGGASHTQYF.

This chain connects TRBV4-3 to TRBJ1-5; TRBD1 matches 7 bases. The CDR3 length is 16 residues. From germline, CDR1 is LGHNA and CDR2 YSLEER. Trimming took 0 bases from V and 6 from J; bases not matched to a gene: 8. DNA for the CDR3: TGCGCCAGCAGCCAAGAGACAGGGCGAAAAGGTCAGCCCCAGCATTTT. Translated, it gives CASSQETGRKGQPQHF.

In its sample, this clonotype was seen many times. The chain uses TRBV29-1 and TRBJ2-5; D is possibly TRBD2 (5 bases). With 5 bases removed from V and 4 bases from J, the gap between germline ends came to 11 bases. The CDR3 runs 12 residues. CDR1 and CDR2 (germline): SQVTM, ANQGSEA. CDR3 loop: CSVHGKGETQYF. DNA of the CDR3: TGCAGCGTTCACGGGAAGGGAGAGACCCAGTACTTC.

The sample holds a few counts of this clonotype. This chain connects TRBV12-3 or TRBV12-4 to TRBJ1-2, with a possible D match to TRBD1 (5 bases). V was pared by 1 base and J by 7 bases, with 16 bases between. CDR3 size: 15 residues. For the CDR3, the DNA is TGTGCCAGCAGTTTAGGGTCGCCAGGGCTTTCTGGCTACACCTTC. This encodes CASSLGSPGLSGYTF.

This clonotype was detected only a few times. This chain uses TRBV5-1 with TRBJ2-5; no clear D gene. Between the trimmed V and J ends, which lost 6 bases and 2 bases, there was a span of 11 bases. The length of the CDR3 is 13 residues. Per the germline V gene, CDR1 is SGHRS and CDR2 is YFSETQ. The CDR3 here is CASTPRPQETQYF. The DNA of the CDR3 is TGCGCCAGCACTCCCCGACCTCAAGAGACCCAGTACTTC.

This clonotype occurred a few times. The chain recombines TRBV29-1 with TRBJ2-5, with 7 bases fitting TRBD1. Matching the DNA end better, TRBJ2-7 makes the J call doubtful. The CDR3 consists of 14 residues. Per the germline V gene, CDR1 is SQVTM and CDR2 is ANQGSEA. CDR3 nucleotides: TGCAGCGTCGAATCCTCCGGGACAGACTACGAGCAGTACTTC. It codes for CSVESSGTDYEQYF.

The V gene is TRBV4-3, the J gene TRBJ2-1; possibly TRBD2 for D (5 bases). CDR1 is LGHNA, CDR2 YSLEER, per germline. The CDR3 runs to 16 residues. V dropped 0 bases and J dropped 2 bases, with 11 bases sitting between them. CDR3 protein: CASSQDPGSPYNEQFF. As DNA, the CDR3 is TGCGCCAGCAGCCAAGACCCGGGAAGTCCCTACAATGAGCAGTTCTTC.

The chain has TRBV5-5 and TRBJ2-3; D gene unclear. The length of the CDR3 is 14 residues. Per germline, CDR1 SGHKS and CDR2 YYEKEE (reference sequence). The ends were cut back, 4 bases at V and 0 bases at J, with 9 bases in the middle. CDR3 sequence reads: CASSRQPSTDTQYF. CDR3 nucleotide sequence: TGTGCCAGCAGCCGACAACCTAGCACAGATACGCAGTATTTT.

The J gene is TRBJ2-7, the V gene TRBV10-3; TRBD2 agrees at 7 bases. The junction had 3 bases not matched to a gene; V was cut back by 8 bases and J by 2 bases. Germline lookup yields CDR1 ENHRY and CDR2 SYGVKD. CDR3 length: 12 residues. CDR3 sequence: CAIWEGTYEQYF. The CDR3, as DNA: TGTGCCATCTGGGAGGGCACCTACGAGCAGTACTTC.

This rearrangement joins TRBV12-3 or TRBV12-4 to TRBJ1-4; TRBD1 matches at 8 bases. The trim removed 1 base at V and 7 bases at J, leaving 2 bases unmatched. The CDR3 consists of 14 residues. CDR3: CASSLDGTGEKLFF. The CDR3 DNA reads as TGTGCCAGCAGTTTAGATGGGACAGGTGAAAAACTGTTTTTT.

The chain employs TRBV6-1 and TRBJ2-1; 9 bases align to TRBD2. The CDR3 is 15 amino acids. Germline V lookup: CDR1 MNHNS, CDR2 SASEGT. V dropped 2 bases and J dropped 9; count of bases not matched to a gene: 8. DNA for the CDR3: TGTGCCAGCAGTGAACGTCTAGCGGGGCTCGGTGAGCAGTTCTTC. Translation gives CASSERLAGLGEQFF.

In this sample, this clonotype turned up a few times. The V and J genes are TRBV6-5 and TRBJ2-3; D assignment may be TRBD1 or TRBD2 (5 bases each). The CDR3 is 15 residues long. Germline-derived CDR1 and CDR2 are MNHEY and SVGAGI. Trimming left V 3 bases short and J 5 bases short, with 15 bases between. CDR3 bases: TGTGCCAGCAGTTATCTAAGAGGGGCTGAAGATACGCAGTATTTT. This translates into CASSYLRGAEDTQYF.

This clonotype was detected only a few times. CDR3 residues: CASSSRGSRYNEQFF. The CDR3 DNA is TGTGCCAGCAGCTCGCGGGGGAGTAGATACAATGAGCAGTTCTTC. The genes are TRBV7-8 and TRBJ2-1, with TRBD2 identical over 7 bases. Germline V gene lookup returns CDR1 SGHVS and CDR2 FQNEAQ. CDR3 length equals 15 residues. The V segment lost 4 bases and the J segment 4 bases; nucleotides outside the gene matches: 7.

This clonotype was observed a few times. The chain is built from TRBV4-1 and TRBJ2-5; D perhaps matches TRBD2 (6 bases). The germline CDR1 and CDR2 sequences are MGHRA and YSYEKL. This CDR3 spans 15 amino acids. Between the trimmed V and J ends, which lost 5 bases and 4 bases, there was a span of 17 bases. CDR3 amino acids: CASSIPGLGIETQYF. In DNA, the CDR3 is TGCGCCAGCAGCATACCGGGACTGGGGATAGAGACCCAGTACTTC.

This clonotype was recorded a few times. The V gene is TRBV7-2, the J gene TRBJ2-1; D gene uncertain. V was trimmed by 4 bases and J by 6 bases, leaving 13 bases between them. From germline, CDR1 is SGHTA and CDR2 FQGNSA. The length of the CDR3 is 14 residues. CDR3 amino acids: CASSSPLRVNEQFF. CDR3 sequence (DNA): TGTGCCAGCAGCTCCCCGCTGAGAGTCAATGAGCAGTTCTTC.

The table lists this clonotype with a few counts. The chain has TRBV21-1 and TRBJ2-5; TRBD2 reflects the table's D call only, with no check against the DNA. TRBV21-1 represents a pseudogene. The CDR3 consists of 14 residues. CDR3 sequence (DNA): TGTGCCAGCTCAAAACCGGACTCATCGGGGGAGCAGTACTTC. This translates into CASSKPDSSGEQYF.

This rearrangement joins TRBV27 to TRBJ2-3; 10 bases are shared with TRBD2. Germline loops: CDR1 MNHEY, CDR2 SMNVEV (reference sequence). This CDR3 is 16 amino acids long. V lost 3 bases to trimming and J lost 5 bases; unmatched junction nucleotides: 8. The CDR3 reads CASSFFTSGTRDTQYF. DNA of the CDR3: TGTGCCAGCAGTTTCTTTACTAGCGGGACTCGAGATACGCAGTATTTT.

This clonotype was seen a handful of times. The genes are TRBV12-3 or TRBV12-4 and TRBJ2-5, with a weak D call TRBD1 (5 bases). V was clipped by 4 bases and J by 7 bases, with 16 bases between them. The CDR3 runs 14 residues. This CDR3 is CASSYRGGAGTQYF. The CDR3 bases are TGTGCCAGCAGTTACCGAGGTGGGGCTGGGACCCAGTACTTC.